This T cell receptor beta chain was found in a study of blood T cell repertoires in COVID-19. For the study at large: Both acute and convalescent COVID-19 samples were obtained from the United States, Italy and Spain.

TCRdb keeps only in-frame clones here, not all; method: immunoSEQ multiplex PCR. The sample shows some 20,000 clones, roughly 89% of them seen only once. The table lists this clone with a count of one. This CDR3 has 16 amino acids. V lost 2 bases, J lost 0 bases, and 11 bases lay in between. Germline values: CDR1 SEHNR, CDR2 FQNEAQ (reference sequence). Sequencing was performed on peripheral blood. The receptor's source is a woman of 80 years or more with active or convalescent COVID-19. The chain joins TRBV7-9 to TRBJ2-1; a possible D gene is TRBD1 (5 bases). In DNA form, the CDR3 reads TGTGCCAGCAGCTTATTACAGGTCTCCTCCTACAATGAGCAGTTCTTC. It codes for CASSLLQVSSYNEQFF.